The rows below give T cell receptor beta chains drawn from one sample of a study of T cell responses to AZD1222 COVID-19 vaccine. Repertoires were generated with immunoSEQ multiplex PCR, while TCRdb's copy carries only in-frame clones and drops some. Of 150,000 to 200,000 clones in the sample, approximately 92% were seen once. Sequenced material: peripheral blood, taken on day 0 of AZD1222 vaccination. These TCRs come from an adult in good health. The CDR3 runs from the conserved cysteine through the conserved F or W. A D gene is named only where the DNA matches it firmly. Expanded clones are given a class, and other clones once, few, many or no size at all.

NA	TRBV2	TRBJ1-2	NA	TGTGCCAGCAGTGATGACAGGCTGCGCACCTATGGCTACACCTTC	CASSDDRLRTYGYTF
NA	TRBV9	TRBJ1-2	TRBD1	TGTGCCAGCAGCCCTCGGACAGGGGCCTATGGCTACACCTTC	CASSPRTGAYGYTF
few	TRBV7-9	TRBJ2-1	TRBD1	TGTGCCAGCAGCTCTGGACAGGGGGCTTCCAATGAGCAGTTCTTC	CASSSGQGASNEQFF
NA	TRBV4-1	TRBJ2-6	NA	TGCGCCAGCAGCAGACGGACGGTGAACTCTGGGGCCAACGTCCTGACTTTC	CASSRRTVNSGANVLTF
NA	TRBV24-1	TRBJ2-3	TRBD1	TGTGCCACCAGTGATGACGACAGGGGAAGATATACGCAGTATTTT	CATSDDDRGRYTQYF
once	TRBV9	TRBJ2-1	NA	TGTGCCAGCAGCGTAGTTAGCGGTTACAATGAGCAGTTCTTC	CASSVVSGYNEQFF
NA	TRBV24-1	TRBJ2-1	TRBD1	TGTGCCACCAGTGATACCGGGACAGGGAAGGAGCAGTTCTTC	CATSDTGTGKEQFF
NA	TRBV7-6	TRBJ2-7	TRBD2	TGTGCCAGCAGCGCCCGGAGCGGGGGGGACTACGAGCAGTACTTC	CASSARSGGDYEQYF
NA	TRBV9	TRBJ2-3	NA	TGTGCCAGCAGCGTAGCTCGGGGGCCTTGGGTAGATACGCAGTATTTT	CASSVARGPWVDTQYF
NA	TRBV6-1	TRBJ1-3	NA	TGTGCCAGCAGAGAATGGGACCGCGGCTCTGGAAACACCATATATTTT	CASREWDRGSGNTIYF
NA	TRBV19	TRBJ2-1	TRBD2	TGTGCCAGTAGTAACATAGCGGGGCCAACCTACAATGAGCAGTTCTTC	CASSNIAGPTYNEQFF
few	TRBV5-1	TRBJ2-5	NA	TGCGCCAGCAGCTTGGACTCCCAGCAAGAGACCCAGTACTTC	CASSLDSQQETQYF
NA	TRBV3-1/TRBV3-2	TRBJ1-1	NA	TGTGCCAGCAGTCACAAGTCCACTGAAGCTTTCTTT	CASSHKSTEAFF
NA	TRBV6-5	TRBJ1-2	NA	TGTGCCAGCAGTTACCCCGGACGAGGTGGCTACACCTTC	CASSYPGRGGYTF
NA	TRBV5-8	TRBJ1-1	NA	TGTGCCAGCAGCTTGGGACGATTAACTGAAGCTTTCTTT	CASSLGRLTEAFF
NA	TRBV27	TRBJ1-5	TRBD1	TGTGCCAGCAGTAACGGACAGGGGGGCCAGGACCAGCATTTT	CASSNGQGGQDQHF
NA	TRBV5-1	TRBJ2-5	NA	TGCGCCAGCAGCTTGGACGGGGCGGAGACCCAGTACTTC	CASSLDGAETQYF
NA	TRBV6-5	TRBJ2-5	TRBD2	TGTGCCAGCACCCCGGGACTAGGGGGGGAGACCCAGTACTTC	CASTPGLGGETQYF
NA	TRBV24-1	TRBJ2-1	NA	TGTGCCACCAGGGGATCTGGTGAGCAGTTCTTC	CATRGSGEQFF
NA	TRBV29-1	TRBJ1-2	TRBD1	TGCAGCGTGAAAACAGGGGGGAATACATTAAATGGCTACACCTTC	CSVKTGGNTLNGYTF
NA	TRBV10-2	TRBJ1-5	NA	TGCGCCAGCAGTGCGGGGAATAGCAATCAGCCCCAGCATTTT	CASSAGNSNQPQHF
NA	TRBV5-6	TRBJ2-1	TRBD1	TGTGCCAGCAGCCACGGGACAGGGCGCTACAATGAGCAGTTCTTC	CASSHGTGRYNEQFF
NA	TRBV10-2	TRBJ1-1	TRBD1	TGCGCCAGCAGGCACGACAGGGATTTTCAAGCTTTCTTT	CASRHDRDFQAFF
NA	TRBV27	TRBJ2-7	TRBD1	TGTGCCAGCAGTCCCCTTCGACAGGGGGCGAACGAGCAGTACTTC	CASSPLRQGANEQYF
few	TRBV6-5	TRBJ1-6	NA	TGTGCCAGCAGTTACCTATTTAGCTCCTATAATTCACCCCTCCACTTT	CASSYLFSSYNSPLHF
NA	TRBV7-3	TRBJ2-3	NA	TGTGCCAGCAGCTTAATGGGAGGCACAGATACGCAGTATTTT	CASSLMGGTDTQYF
once	TRBV27	TRBJ2-2	NA	TGTGCCAGCAGTAGGGGCCCCCGAGGCACCGGGGAGCTGTTTTTT	CASSRGPRGTGELFF
NA	TRBV6-2/TRBV6-3	TRBJ1-1	NA	TGTGCCAGCAGTTACTCGGGCAGCGTTCCGGAAGCTTTCTTT	CASSYSGSVPEAFF
few	TRBV4-2	TRBJ1-5	NA	TGTGCCAGCAGCCAAGAAGGGAATAGCAATCAGCCCCAGCATTTT	CASSQEGNSNQPQHF
NA	TRBV28	TRBJ1-4	NA	TGTGCCAGCAGCCCAGTTCGAGGGAAAGGTGACGAAAAACTGTTTTTT	CASSPVRGKGDEKLFF
NA	TRBV16	TRBJ1-2	NA	TGTGCCAGCAGCCAAACTGTAGGCTATGGCTACACCTTC	CASSQTVGYGYTF
NA	TRBV28	TRBJ1-2	NA	TGTGCCACAAGCCCCCAGACCACACGGGACACTTTTCGCTATGGCTACACCTTC	CATSPQTTRDTFRYGYTF
NA	TRBV6-5	TRBJ2-5	NA	TGTGCCAGCGACGACCCCTACCAAGAGACCCAGTACTTC	CASDDPYQETQYF
NA	TRBV27	TRBJ2-5	TRBD2	TGTGCCAGCAGTCCCCTAGCGGGGGATGAGACCCAGTACTTC	CASSPLAGDETQYF
NA	TRBV7-6	TRBJ2-7	NA	TGTGCCAGCAGCTTCGACAGTTCCGAACACTACGAGCAGTACTTC	CASSFDSSEHYEQYF
NA	TRBV11-1	TRBJ1-3	TRBD1	TGTGCCAGCAGCCCTTCGGGACAGGTGGTTGGAAACACCATATATTTT	CASSPSGQVVGNTIYF
once	TRBV5-6	TRBJ2-2	NA	TGTGCCAGCAGATATAACAGGGCCGGGGAGCTGTTTTTT	CASRYNRAGELFF
NA	TRBV29-1	TRBJ1-5	NA	TGCAGCGTTGACGACAGAGGGGATAGCAATCAGCCCCAGCATTTT	CSVDDRGDSNQPQHF
NA	TRBV12-5	TRBJ1-1	NA	TGTGCTAGTGGTTTAGGAGGGCTCACTGAAGCTTTCTTT	CASGLGGLTEAFF
NA	TRBV3-1/TRBV3-2	TRBJ2-1	NA	TGTGCCAGCAGCCCCGGGTCGGCTTACAATGAGCAGTTCTTC	CASSPGSAYNEQFF